This is a list of T cell receptor beta chains from one sample in a study of brain metastases from non-small cell lung cancer. TCRdb's table, derived via immunoSEQ multiplex PCR, lists solely in-frame clones and lacks some. The sample records 2,500 to 3,500 clones, around 81% being singletons. Sequences were obtained from primary lung tumor tissue. All receptors derive from a donor at least 40 years old with non-small cell lung cancer. The CDR3 runs from the conserved cysteine through the conserved F or W. Each record gives: D gene, clone size, J gene, V gene, CDR3 protein, CDR3 DNA. D genes are given only for firm matches. Clone sizes are given selectively: once, few, many, or a class where the clone is expanded.

d_call: .; clone_size: .; j_call: TRBJ1-6; v_call: TRBV7-3; cdr3_aa: CASSFYRVSPLHF; cdr3_nt: TGTGCCAGCAGCTTTTACAGGGTTTCACCCCTCCACTTT
d_call: .; clone_size: .; j_call: TRBJ2-1; v_call: TRBV6-1; cdr3_aa: CASSEQVSSYNEQFF; cdr3_nt: TGTGCCAGCAGTGAACAGGTGAGCTCCTACAATGAGCAGTTCTTC
d_call: .; clone_size: .; j_call: TRBJ1-1; v_call: TRBV4-3; cdr3_aa: CASSQARGTEAFF; cdr3_nt: TGCGCCAGCAGCCAAGCCCGGGGCACTGAAGCTTTCTTT
d_call: TRBD2; clone_size: .; j_call: TRBJ2-7; v_call: TRBV2; cdr3_aa: CASSGLAGAEQYF; cdr3_nt: TGTGCCAGCAGTGGCCTAGCGGGGGCCGAGCAGTACTTC
d_call: TRBD1; clone_size: .; j_call: TRBJ1-6; v_call: TRBV5-4; cdr3_aa: CASSSGQGGNSPLHF; cdr3_nt: TGTGCCAGCAGCTCGGGACAGGGCGGCAATTCACCCCTCCACTTT
d_call: TRBD1; clone_size: once; j_call: TRBJ2-7; v_call: TRBV5-1; cdr3_aa: CASSPGTASYEQYF; cdr3_nt: TGCGCCAGCAGCCCCGGGACAGCTTCCTACGAGCAGTACTTC
d_call: .; clone_size: .; j_call: TRBJ2-3; v_call: TRBV2; cdr3_aa: CASSEGRLRVTSTDTQYF; cdr3_nt: TGTGCCAGCAGTGAAGGGAGGTTGCGGGTGACTAGCACAGATACGCAGTATTTT
d_call: .; clone_size: .; j_call: TRBJ1-1; v_call: TRBV6-2/TRBV6-3; cdr3_aa: CASSWYSDTEAFF; cdr3_nt: TGTGCCAGCAGTTGGTATTCTGACACTGAAGCTTTCTTT
d_call: .; clone_size: .; j_call: TRBJ1-5; v_call: TRBV7-2; cdr3_aa: CASSLVVSGNQPQHF; cdr3_nt: TGTGCCAGCAGCTTAGTAGTGTCAGGGAATCAGCCCCAGCATTTT
d_call: TRBD1; clone_size: .; j_call: TRBJ2-3; v_call: TRBV7-9; cdr3_aa: CASSIRDRAGTDTQYF; cdr3_nt: TGTGCCAGCAGCATCCGTGACAGGGCGGGCACAGATACGCAGTATTTT